Listed below are T cell receptor beta chains from one sample, sequenced in a study of cytomegalovirus exposure and HLA in healthy donors. Produced via immunoSEQ multiplex PCR; TCRdb's table is partial and in-frame only. This table has around 200,000 clones, 55% to 65% appearing once. Specimen: PBMCs. All receptors derive from a man aged 40-50 years in good health and CMV-seronegative. The CDR3 runs from the conserved cysteine through the conserved F or W. A D gene is named only where the DNA matches it firmly. Clone size is shown for a subset of rows, as once, few, many or a class of expanded clone.

TRBD1	TRBJ2-4	.	TRBV5-4	TGTGCCAGCAGCCCGCCCCCCGGACAGGGGAAGGGGGACATTCAGTACTTC	CASSPPPGQGKGDIQYF
.	TRBJ2-4	.	TRBV2	TGTGCCAGCAGTGAAGCTGTAGTTCTTTGCTTC	CASSEAVVLCF
.	TRBJ2-1	.	TRBV19	TGTGCCAGTAGTGTATTCGATGAGCAGTTCTTC	CASSVFDEQFF
.	TRBJ2-2	few	TRBV7-7	TGTGCTAGCAGCTGGACAGCCACCGGGGAGCTGTTTTTT	CASSWTATGELFF
TRBD1	TRBJ2-1	.	TRBV18	TGTGCCAGCTCACCGACAGGGGTTTTTTATAATGAGCAGTTCTTC	CASSPTGVFYNEQFF
TRBD2	TRBJ2-3	.	TRBV7-8	TGTGCCAGCAAACGAGCGGGACTCACAGATACGCAGTATTTT	CASKRAGLTDTQYF
.	TRBJ2-7	.	TRBV7-2	TGTGCCCGCAGCTTACTAGGGACACCGCCCGAGCAGTACTTC	CARSLLGTPPEQYF
TRBD1	TRBJ2-7	.	TRBV27	TGTGCCAGCAGTGACAGGGACCGCCCCCACGAGCAGTACTTC	CASSDRDRPHEQYF
TRBD2	TRBJ2-2	.	TRBV10-3	TGTGCCATCAACCCAGGACTAGCGGGAGGGCGGGGAAACACCGGGGAGCTGTTTTTT	CAINPGLAGGRGNTGELFF
.	TRBJ2-5	.	TRBV28	TGTGCCAGCAGTTTTCTAGAGACCCAGTACTTC	CASSFLETQYF
.	TRBJ1-2	.	TRBV11-2	TGTGCCAGCAGCCCCGTATCGGTACTTGGCTACACCTTC	CASSPVSVLGYTF
TRBD2	TRBJ2-7	.	TRBV19	TGTGCCAGTAGTCCCCCTCCTAGCGGGGGCTCCTACGAGCAGTACTTC	CASSPPPSGGSYEQYF
TRBD2	TRBJ2-1	.	TRBV19	TGTGCCAGTAGTATAGCGGATAGCGGGAGTGAGCAGTTCTTC	CASSIADSGSEQFF
TRBD2	TRBJ2-5	few	TRBV13	TGTGCCAGCAGCTTAGCTAGCGGGGGGGCTGAGACCCAGTACTTC	CASSLASGGAETQYF
.	TRBJ2-6	.	TRBV7-9	TGTGCCAGCAGCTTAAGACAGGTGAACTCTGGGGCCAACGTCCTGACTTTC	CASSLRQVNSGANVLTF
TRBD1	TRBJ1-6	.	TRBV9	TGTGCCAGCAGCGCCCGACAGGGGGTTGGGTCACCCCTCCACTTT	CASSARQGVGSPLHF
TRBD1	TRBJ1-1	.	TRBV6-1	TGTGCCAGCAGTGGACAGGGGGCGAACACTGAAGCTTTCTTT	CASSGQGANTEAFF
.	TRBJ1-1	.	TRBV6-5	TGTGCCAGCAGGAGAAGTGTAAACACTGAAGCTTTCTTT	CASRRSVNTEAFF
TRBD1	TRBJ2-3	.	TRBV5-1	TGCGCCAGCACCGCAAACAGGGGCACGGATACGCAGTATTTT	CASTANRGTDTQYF
TRBD2	TRBJ2-1	.	TRBV5-1	TGCGCCAGCAGCAACGGACTAGCGGGGCTTCTGGATAGGTCCTACAATGAGCAGTTCTTC	CASSNGLAGLLDRSYNEQFF
TRBD2	TRBJ2-5	few	TRBV6-1	TGTGCCAGCAGTGAAGGGGATAGCGGGGCCCTAAACGAAGAGACCCAGTACTTC	CASSEGDSGALNEETQYF
TRBD1	TRBJ2-2	.	TRBV29-1	TGCAGCGTGGGGACAGGGTGGGGGGCCGGGGAGCTGTTTTTT	CSVGTGWGAGELFF
TRBD2	TRBJ2-3	.	TRBV9	TGTGCCAGCAGCGACGGGACTAGCGGCCAGGATACGCAGTATTTT	CASSDGTSGQDTQYF
TRBD2	TRBJ2-1	.	TRBV14	TGTGCCAGCAGCCAAGAGCGAGCGGGGGCCTACAATGAGCAGTTCTTC	CASSQERAGAYNEQFF
.	TRBJ2-7	.	TRBV6-1	TGTGCCAGCATAGACAGCACATTCTCCTACGAGCAGTACTTC	CASIDSTFSYEQYF
TRBD2	TRBJ2-1	.	TRBV25-1	TGTGCCAGCAGCGTAGCGGGACTAGCGGGAGGACACAATGAGCAGTTCTTC	CASSVAGLAGGHNEQFF
.	TRBJ2-2	few	TRBV6-5	TGTGCCAGCAGACCGACAAGGAACACCGGGGAGCTGTTTTTT	CASRPTRNTGELFF
.	TRBJ1-5	.	TRBV18	TGTGCCAGCTCACCACGAAATCGTCGCAGGGTTAGCAATCAGCCCCAGCATTTT	CASSPRNRRRVSNQPQHF
.	TRBJ2-5	.	TRBV5-4	TGTGCCAGCAGCTTCAGTGGACAGTGGTACCAAGAGACCCAGTACTTC	CASSFSGQWYQETQYF
.	TRBJ2-5	.	TRBV9	TGTGCCAGCAGCCCCCCCGGAGCCGGGACCCAGTACTTC	CASSPPGAGTQYF
.	TRBJ2-1	.	TRBV19	TGTGCCAGTAGAGACAGGCAGGGAACTTACAATGAGCAGTTCTTC	CASRDRQGTYNEQFF
.	TRBJ1-3	once	TRBV7-2	TGTGCCAGCAGCTTCTACAGGGTCTCTGGAAACACCATATATTTT	CASSFYRVSGNTIYF
TRBD1	TRBJ1-3	few	TRBV5-1	TGCGCCAGCAGCCAGGGACAGGTCAACTCTGGAAACACCATATATTTT	CASSQGQVNSGNTIYF